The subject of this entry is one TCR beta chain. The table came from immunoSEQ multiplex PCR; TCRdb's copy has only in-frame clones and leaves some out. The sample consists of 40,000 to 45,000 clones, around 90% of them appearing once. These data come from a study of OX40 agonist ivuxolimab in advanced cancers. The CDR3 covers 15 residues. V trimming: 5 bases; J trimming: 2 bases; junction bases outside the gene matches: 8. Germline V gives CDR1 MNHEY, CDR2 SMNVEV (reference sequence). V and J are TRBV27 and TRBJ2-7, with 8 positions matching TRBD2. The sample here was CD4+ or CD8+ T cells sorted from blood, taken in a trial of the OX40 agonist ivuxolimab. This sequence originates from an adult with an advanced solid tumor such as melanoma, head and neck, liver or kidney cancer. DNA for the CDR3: TGTGCCAGCAGTCACAAGCGGGAGAATACCTACGAGCAGTACTTC. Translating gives CASSHKRENTYEQYF.